One T cell receptor beta chain is described in this entry. These data originate in a study of blood T cell repertoires in COVID-19. The data were produced by immunoSEQ multiplex PCR, yet TCRdb's version contains in-frame clones alone and is incomplete. The table shows about 480,000 clones, with approximately 92% occurring only once. CDR3 size: 14 residues. V was clipped by 5 bases and J by 0 bases, with 10 bases between them. Germline V CDR1 and CDR2: SGHVS, FNYEAQ. This TCR was sampled from a man younger than 35 with COVID-19, enrolled during active disease. The V and J genes are TRBV7-6 and TRBJ1-1, with D possibly being TRBD1 (5 bases). The sequenced sample consisted of peripheral blood. The CDR3 sequence is CASSLAGMNTEAFF. CDR3 bases: TGTGCCAGCAGCCTCGCAGGGATGAACACTGAAGCTTTCTTT.